The 32 T cell receptor beta chains presented below share a single source sample, sequenced in a study of cytotoxic CD8 clonotypes in ibrutinib-treated CLL. Profiling relied on immunoSEQ multiplex PCR, and the TCRdb table lists in-frame clones only, not all of them. Among fewer than 150,000 clones, around four fifths were seen once, and the ten largest hold roughly 3.5%. This specimen consisted of PBMCs, obtained after 24 months of ibrutinib treatment. The receptors originated from a human donor with chronic lymphocytic leukemia.

A note on this clone: Relative to the germline gene, one junction end is altered; a read error may explain this. This rearrangement joins TRBV29-1 to TRBJ1-1; TRBD1 might be the D (6 bases). Germline lookup yields CDR1 SQVTM and CDR2 ANQGSEA. This CDR3 has 13 residues. The CDR3 DNA reads as TGCAGCGCCCGGACAGACCAGAACGCTGAAGCTTTCTTT. This sequence encodes CSARTDQNAEAFF.

This sequence joins TRBV2 and TRBJ1-4; 8 bases map to TRBD1. CDR3 length equals 15 residues. V trimming: 6 bases; J trimming: 8 bases; junction bases outside the gene matches: 11. Looked up from germline, CDR1 is SNHLY and CDR2 is FYNNEI. The CDR3 coding sequence is TGTGCCAGCAGGTTCCGGGACAGGACCGACGAAAAACTGTTTTTT. This translates into CASRFRDRTDEKLFF.

About this clone itself: One end of the junction is discordant with germline, which a read error may explain. V usage is TRBV6-5 and J usage is TRBJ2-7; TRBD2 agrees at 9 bases. The length of the CDR3 is 15 residues. Germline V CDR1 and CDR2: MNHEY, SVGAGI. CDR3 DNA sequence: TGTGCCGGCAGTTACGAGCGGGGGGACTCCTACGAGCAGTACTTC. Protein: CAGSYERGDSYEQYF.

The CDR3 protein is CASSKSTGTTTGELFF. CDR3 nucleotides: TGTGCCAGCAGTAAGTCAACCGGGACTACCACCGGGGAGCTGTTTTTT. This sequence joins TRBV6-6 and TRBJ2-2, with 7 bases lining up with TRBD2. Germline V gene sequence: CDR1 MNHNY, CDR2 SVGAGI (reference sequence). The CDR3 has 16 residues. V shed 5 bases, J shed 4 bases, and the junction held 10 bases outside the gene matches.

This clone showed up just a few times. The gene calls are TRBV6-1 and TRBJ2-7; D remains ambiguous. Germline lookup yields CDR1 MNHNS and CDR2 SASEGT. V shed 3 bases and J shed 0 bases, with 6 bases lying between them. This CDR3 is 13 amino acids long. The DNA of the CDR3 is TGTGCCAGCAGTGAGTACAGCTCCTACGAGCAGTACTTC. This codes for CASSEYSSYEQYF.

The chain has TRBV5-4 and TRBJ2-7, with 9 positions matching TRBD1. V lost 0 bases to trimming and J lost 3 bases; unmatched junction nucleotides: 4. This CDR3 contains 15 residues. Germline CDR1 reads SGHNT; CDR2 reads YYREEE (reference sequence). Written as DNA, the CDR3 is TGTGCCAGCAGCTTGGGGGGACAGGGTCTCTACGAGCAGTACTTC. It translates to CASSLGGQGLYEQYF.

This clone appeared a single time. The rearrangement links TRBV7-2 to TRBJ2-2; D remains ambiguous. Germline V gives CDR1 SGHTA, CDR2 FQGNSA. CDR3 length: 12 amino acids. The V gene lost 3 bases and the J gene lost 6 bases, with 5 bases spanning the gap. The CDR3 spells CASSFRAGELFF. The CDR3 DNA sequence: TGTGCCAGCAGCTTTAGGGCCGGGGAGCTGTTTTTT.

This sequence joins TRBV2 and TRBJ1-6; D not resolved. Germline V gene sequence: CDR1 SNHLY, CDR2 FYNNEI. This CDR3 spans 15 amino acids. The ends were cut back, 6 bases at V and 2 bases at J, with 11 bases in the middle. CDR3 DNA: TGTGCCAGCAGCCCCGGGCAGGCCTATAATTCACCCCTCCACTTT. Translation: CASSPGQAYNSPLHF.

This clone was recorded once. The chain combines TRBV7-2 with TRBJ1-3, with 8 bases matching TRBD1. Per the germline V gene, CDR1 is SGHTA and CDR2 is FQGNSA. After removal of 6 bases from V and 2 bases from J, the junction contained 3 bases not matched to a gene. The CDR3 totals 14 residues. The CDR3 here is CASRDRGAGNTIYF. The CDR3 DNA reads as TGTGCCAGCAGAGACAGGGGAGCTGGAAACACCATATATTTT.

The V call is TRBV30, the J call TRBJ1-2; a possible D gene is TRBD1 (5 bases). This CDR3 is 15 amino acids long. The germline V and J ends were trimmed by 0 bases and 6 bases, with 17 bases remaining between them. Germline assignment: CDR1 GTSNPN and CDR2 SVGIG (reference sequence). CDR3 nucleotide sequence: TGTGCCTGGAGTGTACTCCTTGGGGTAGGGGATGGCTACACCTTC. Its protein is CAWSVLLGVGDGYTF.

The V call is TRBV5-4, the J call TRBJ2-2; TRBD1 matches at 10 bases. CDR1 is SGHNT, CDR2 YYREEE, per germline (reference sequence). The CDR3 loop spans 15 amino acids. The ends lost 4 bases at V and 6 bases at J; junction bases unmatched: 6. The CDR3, as DNA: TGTGCCAGCAGCAAGCGACAGGGGGCGTCCGGGGAGCTGTTTTTT. Protein product: CASSKRQGASGELFF.

The rearrangement links TRBV7-2 to TRBJ1-2, with 7 bases lining up with TRBD1. This CDR3 comprises 17 residues. V lost 2 bases to trimming and J lost 0 bases; unmatched junction nucleotides: 9. Germline V gives CDR1 SGHTA, CDR2 FQGNSA. DNA of the CDR3: TGTGCCAGCAGCTTAAAGGGACAGAGCGTTTCTAACTATGGCTACACCTTC. It yields the protein CASSLKGQSVSNYGYTF.

The chain employs TRBV19 and TRBJ1-5; unclear D gene. The CDR3 is 12 residues long. V lost 6 bases and J lost 5, with 8 bases in between. CDR1 is LNHDA, CDR2 SQIVND, per germline (reference sequence). The CDR3 reads CASRETDQPQHF. CDR3 DNA sequence: TGTGCCAGTAGAGAAACAGATCAGCCCCAGCATTTT.

This clone was found once. The chain is built from TRBV6-5 and TRBJ1-5; D is perhaps TRBD1 (6 bases). The CDR3 extends over 14 amino acids. Germline assignment: CDR1 MNHEY and CDR2 SVGAGI. Trimming cost V 5 bases and J 2 bases, with 10 bases left between them. CDR3 sequence reads: CASSRGFGNQPQHF. The CDR3 bases are TGTGCCAGCAGTAGGGGGTTTGGCAATCAGCCCCAGCATTTT.

This chain links TRBV30 with TRBJ1-1; D unclear. The CDR3 covers 12 residues. V was trimmed by 2 bases and J by 1 base, leaving 5 bases between them. The germline V gene has CDR1 GTSNPN and CDR2 SVGIG (reference sequence). Here the CDR3 reads CAWSKGNTEAFF. The CDR3 DNA reads TGTGCCTGGAGTAAGGGGAACACTGAAGCTTTCTTT.

The CDR3 protein is CASMRGGGVTEAFF. The DNA for the CDR3 is TGTGCCAGCATGAGGGGCGGGGGTGTCACTGAAGCTTTCTTT. The chain combines TRBV28 with TRBJ1-1, with TRBD1 as a possible D gene (5 bases). The CDR3 length is 14 residues. Germline CDR1 MDHEN, CDR2 SYDVKM. Trimming left V 7 bases short and J 4 bases short, with 16 bases between.

This clone was seen only a few times. V usage is TRBV4-1 and J usage is TRBJ1-1, with TRBD1 as a possible D gene (5 bases). From germline, CDR1 is MGHRA and CDR2 YSYEKL. This CDR3 region has 13 residues. Trimming took 1 base from V and 4 from J, leaving 7 bases between them. CDR3 nucleotides: TGCGCCAGCAGCCAAGGAGGGGTCACTGAAGCTTTCTTT. It specifies CASSQGGVTEAFF.

The V and J genes are TRBV7-2 and TRBJ2-5; 13 positions agree with TRBD2. Germline loops: CDR1 SGHTA, CDR2 FQGNSA. V dropped 5 bases and J dropped 0; count of bases not matched to a gene: 3. The CDR3 has 16 amino acids. The DNA for the CDR3 is TGTGCCAGCAGCGACGGGACTAGCGGGGACCAAGAGACCCAGTACTTC. Its translation is CASSDGTSGDQETQYF.

The chain combines TRBV7-8 with TRBJ1-1, with a weak D call TRBD1 (6 bases). Germline CDR1 and CDR2: SGHVS and FQNEAQ. Trimming stripped 5 bases from V and 7 bases from J, with 14 bases between. The CDR3 spans 13 residues. The CDR3 loop is CASSPYRAVEAFF. Here the CDR3 DNA reads TGTGCCAGCAGCCCTTACAGGGCTGTTGAAGCTTTCTTT.

This sequence joins TRBV2 and TRBJ1-5; the D gene is possibly TRBD1 (6 bases). Germline loops: CDR1 SNHLY, CDR2 FYNNEI. This CDR3 comprises 14 residues. With 4 bases removed from V and 5 bases from J, the gap between germline ends came to 12 bases. CDR3 nucleotide sequence: TGTGCCAGCAGTGCGAGGAGGGGGGATCAGCCCCAGCATTTT. Its protein is CASSARRGDQPQHF.

The sample holds one count of this clone. This chain connects TRBV30 to TRBJ2-2, with D possibly being TRBD1 or TRBD2 (6 bases each). The CDR3 is 15 residues long. From germline, CDR1 is GTSNPN and CDR2 SVGIG (reference sequence). Trimming took 0 bases from V and 4 from J, leaving 12 bases between them. As DNA, the CDR3 is TGTGCCTGGAGTGTCGGAGGGGGGAGCACCGGGGAGCTGTTTTTT. Amino acid sequence: CAWSVGGGSTGELFF.

The genes are TRBV14 and TRBJ1-6; possible D gene TRBD1, 5 bases. CDR1 and CDR2 from the germline V gene are SGHDN and FVKESK. The CDR3 runs to 13 residues. V shed 11 bases and J shed 9 bases, with 17 bases lying between them. The CDR3 sequence: CASGQGGSSPLHF. The CDR3 DNA reads as TGTGCCTCAGGGCAGGGAGGATCTTCACCCCTCCACTTT.

The CDR3 DNA follows: TGTGCCAGCAGCGTAGGAGGCCTCTGGGATCAGCCCCAGCATTTT. This translates into CASSVGGLWDQPQHF. The chain carries TRBV9 and TRBJ1-5, with unresolved D. The germline gives CDR1 SGDLS, CDR2 YYNGEE. The ends were cut back, 0 bases at V and 5 bases at J, with 12 bases in the middle. This CDR3 is 15 amino acids long. Together with reference TRBV9 and TRBJ1-5, the CDR3 gives the full variable domain: DSGVTQTPKHLITATGQRVTLRCSPRSGDLSVYWYQQSLDQGLQFLIQYYNGEERAKGNILERFSAQQFPDLHSELNLSSLELGDSALYFCASSVGGLWDQPQHFGDGTRLSIL.

The chain has TRBV19 and TRBJ2-5; TRBD1 matches 9 bases. V lost 6 bases and J lost 5; bases outside the gene matches: 7. CDR3 length equals 14 residues. Per the germline V gene, CDR1 is LNHDA and CDR2 is SQIVND (reference sequence). The CDR3 loop reads CASSSRTGDETQYF. Written as DNA, the CDR3 is TGTGCCAGTAGCTCGCGGACAGGGGATGAGACCCAGTACTTC.

The chain employs TRBV4-2 and TRBJ1-5, with D maybe TRBD1 (5 bases). Trimming left V 2 bases short and J 4 bases short, with 12 bases between. CDR1 LGHNA and CDR2 YNFKEQ come from the germline V gene. The CDR3 consists of 15 residues. CDR3 amino acids: CASSQLDSPNQPQHF. As DNA, the CDR3 is TGTGCCAGCAGCCAACTCGACAGCCCTAATCAGCCCCAGCATTTT.

V is TRBV4-1 and J is TRBJ1-1, with 8 bases aligning to TRBD1. J lost 2 bases, V lost 1 base, and 3 bases had no gene match. Germline-derived CDR1 and CDR2 are MGHRA and YSYEKL. The CDR3 consists of 15 residues. CDR3 DNA sequence: TGCGCCAGCAGCCAAGGTCAGGGGGCTAACACTGAAGCTTTCTTT. It is translated as CASSQGQGANTEAFF.

This rearrangement joins TRBV10-3 to TRBJ1-2, with D possibly being TRBD1 (5 bases). This CDR3 has 11 residues. Germline CDR1 and CDR2: ENHRY and SYGVKD. With 6 bases removed from V and 5 bases from J, the gap between germline ends came to 7 bases. The DNA for the CDR3 is TGTGCCATCAGACAGGAATATGGCTACACCTTC. This gives the protein CAIRQEYGYTF.

The rearrangement joins TRBV28 to TRBJ2-7, with D uncertain. Per germline, CDR1 MDHEN and CDR2 SYDVKM. The ends were cut back, 3 bases at V and 0 bases at J, with 9 bases in the middle. There are 14 residues in the CDR3. The CDR3 nucleotides read TGTGCCAGCAGTTTGGTCGGATACTCCTACGAGCAGTACTTC. This codes for CASSLVGYSYEQYF.

The chain links TRBV5-6 to TRBJ2-7; the D is unclear. The germline V gene has CDR1 SGHDT and CDR2 YYEEEE. The V and J ends lost 1 base and 0 bases respectively, with 14 bases between them. The CDR3 totals 16 residues. This chain's CDR3 is CASSLLPAAVSYEQYF. CDR3 coding DNA: TGTGCCAGCAGCTTGCTACCCGCGGCAGTCTCCTACGAGCAGTACTTC.

The J gene is TRBJ2-7, the V gene TRBV7-2; D is perhaps TRBD2 (6 bases). CDR3 length: 14 residues. Deletions cut 5 bases from V and 4 bases from J, with 15 bases between. Germline CDR1 SGHTA, CDR2 FQGNSA. CDR3 protein: CASSKSGGGYEQYF. CDR3 nucleotide sequence: TGTGCCAGCAGCAAGTCGGGTGGGGGGTACGAGCAGTACTTC.

This chain connects TRBV2 to TRBJ2-3; 8 bases are shared with TRBD1. In germline, CDR1 is SNHLY, CDR2 FYNNEI. V lost 7 bases, J lost 10 bases, and 13 bases stayed unmatched. This CDR3 is built from 14 residues. CDR3 in DNA: TGTGCCAGCATAAGGGACAGGTGGGGTGGTGCGCAGTATTTT. This sequence encodes CASIRDRWGGAQYF.

The chain links TRBV29-1 to TRBJ2-1; unclear D gene. V lost 3 bases and J 9 bases, leaving 15 bases between the germline ends. Germline CDR1 and CDR2: SQVTM and ANQGSEA. The CDR3 consists of 13 residues. The chain's CDR3 is CSVDRVSNTEQFF. As DNA, the CDR3 is TGCAGCGTTGACAGAGTTAGTAACACTGAGCAGTTCTTC.